These 14 T cell receptor beta chains share one sample of origin, sequenced in a study of sequential checkpoint blockade in melanoma. This table comes from immunoSEQ multiplex PCR, and its TCRdb copy is limited to in-frame clones, with some not included. The top ten clones hold 22% of a sample with tens of thousands of clones, 77% of them seen once. Treatment reported: randomized to nivolumab then ipilimumab (arm A) or the reverse (arm B). The material sequenced was CD8+ T cells sorted from blood (inferred from file names), taken from a patient given nivolumab and ipilimumab in sequence. These receptors originate from a human donor with melanoma.

This clone was detected a few times. The chain joins TRBV5-6 to TRBJ2-3; tentatively, D is TRBD2 (6 bases). The CDR3 runs 15 residues. CDR1 is SGHDT, CDR2 YYEEEE, per germline. Trimming took off 5 bases at V and 0 bases at J, with 13 bases between the two ends. The CDR3 loop reads CASRPLSGSTDTQYF. The CDR3 DNA reads as TGTGCCAGCAGACCCCTCAGCGGGAGCACAGATACGCAGTATTTT.

The V gene is TRBV28, the J gene TRBJ2-3; 9 bases are a match to TRBD1. The germline gives CDR1 MDHEN, CDR2 SYDVKM. CDR3 length: 15 amino acids. Losses at the gene ends were 7 bases for V and 2 bases for J; bases not matched to a gene: 7. The CDR3, as DNA: TGTGCCAGCACCCCGGGACAGGGCCTCACAGATACGCAGTATTTT. It specifies CASTPGQGLTDTQYF.

The rearrangement uses TRBV28 and TRBJ2-1, with no clear D. Germline CDR1 reads MDHEN; CDR2 reads SYDVKM. This CDR3 has 12 residues. Deletions cut 5 bases from V and 3 bases from J, with 5 bases between. The DNA of the CDR3 is TGTGCCAGCAGTGAGGACTACAATGAGCAGTTCTTC. It is translated as CASSEDYNEQFF.

This chain links TRBV19 with TRBJ2-7; TRBD1 matches at 8 bases. From germline, CDR1 is LNHDA and CDR2 SQIVND (reference sequence). After removal of 4 bases from V and 2 bases from J, the junction contained 4 bases not matched to a gene. The CDR3 runs to 14 residues. CDR3 bases: TGTGCCAGTAGTACCGGGACAGGAACCTACGAGCAGTACTTC. Translation gives CASSTGTGTYEQYF.

This chain uses TRBV9 with TRBJ1-1, with D perhaps matching TRBD1 (5 bases). Per germline, CDR1 SGDLS and CDR2 YYNGEE. The CDR3 covers 12 residues. The V gene lost 3 bases and the J gene lost 10 bases, with 13 bases spanning the gap. This CDR3 reads CASSGGEGRAFF. In DNA, the CDR3 is TGTGCCAGCAGCGGGGGGGAGGGCCGAGCTTTCTTT.

This clone was detected only once. The chain combines TRBV27 with TRBJ1-1; possibly TRBD1 for D (6 bases). CDR3 length: 15 amino acids. Trimming cost V 0 bases and J 1 base, with 9 bases left between them. Per the germline V gene, CDR1 is MNHEY and CDR2 is SMNVEV (reference sequence). The CDR3 coding sequence is TGTGCCAGCAGTTTATCGTCAGGGGAGAACACTGAAGCTTTCTTT. It is translated as CASSLSSGENTEAFF.

The chain uses TRBV7-9 and TRBJ2-1; a weak D match, TRBD2 (6 bases). Looked up from germline, CDR1 is SEHNR and CDR2 is FQNEAQ (reference sequence). V dropped 6 bases and J dropped 1 base, with 16 bases sitting between them. CDR3 length: 16 amino acids. This CDR3 reads CASRPGLSVSYNEQFF. In DNA form, the CDR3 reads TGTGCCAGCAGACCCGGACTATCAGTATCCTACAATGAGCAGTTCTTC.

This chain connects TRBV5-6 to TRBJ1-2; no reliable D call. The germline V gene encodes CDR1 SGHDT and CDR2 YYEEEE. V was trimmed by 0 bases and J by 8 bases, leaving 17 bases between them. This CDR3 is built from 15 residues. CDR3 protein: CASSLGAGGLRGYTF. The CDR3 region has the DNA TGTGCCAGCAGCTTGGGGGCTGGAGGTCTACGAGGCTACACCTTC.

This clone showed up just once. The chain has TRBV5-1 and TRBJ2-1; 8 nucleotides line up with TRBD1. V lost 4 bases to trimming and J lost 4 bases; unmatched junction nucleotides: 10. The CDR3 is made up of 16 amino acids. Germline CDR1 SGHRS, CDR2 YFSETQ. This chain's CDR3 is CASSPTDRGLYNEQFF. CDR3 DNA: TGCGCCAGCAGCCCAACCGACAGGGGACTTTACAATGAGCAGTTCTTC.

This clone was recorded a few times. The chain employs TRBV4-2 and TRBJ1-2; perhaps TRBD1 as D (5 bases). This CDR3 has 15 amino acids. Germline lookup yields CDR1 LGHNA and CDR2 YNFKEQ. Trimming removed 0 bases from V and 0 bases from J, with 8 bases in between. The CDR3 DNA reads TGTGCCAGCAGCCAAGACCCCAGGGCTAACTATGGCTACACCTTC. It is translated as CASSQDPRANYGYTF.

This clone was picked up one time. At the DNA level, this CDR3 is encoded by other sequences in the same sample as well. This rearrangement joins TRBV27 to TRBJ2-7; 7 bases align to TRBD2. CDR3 length: 14 residues. Germline V lookup: CDR1 MNHEY, CDR2 SMNVEV (reference sequence). V was clipped by 6 bases and J by 1 base; unmatched bases: 6. The CDR3 here is CASSYSGGSYEQYF. The CDR3 nucleotides are TGTGCCAGCAGCTATTCGGGGGGATCCTACGAGCAGTACTTC.

The chain links TRBV6-5 to TRBJ1-1; the D gene is possibly TRBD1 (5 bases). This CDR3 contains 15 residues. Trimming shortened V by 5 bases and J by 1 base, and 14 bases separated the two germline ends. Germline CDR1 reads MNHEY; CDR2 reads SVGAGI. CDR3 sequence (DNA): TGTGCCAGCAGTAACGGATTGGGGGGGAACACTGAAGCTTTCTTT. Its protein is CASSNGLGGNTEAFF.

The chain uses TRBV4-3 and TRBJ2-1, with 9 bases fitting TRBD2. This CDR3 is 18 amino acids long. Germline CDR1 and CDR2: LGHNA and YSLEER. V lost 2 bases, J lost 3 bases, and 11 bases stayed unmatched. The CDR3 coding sequence is TGCGCCAGCAGCCAACAATGGGCTAGCGGGAAGGTCTACAATGAGCAGTTCTTC. Translation: CASSQQWASGKVYNEQFF.

V is TRBV5-8 and J is TRBJ1-2; 9 bases map to TRBD1. CDR1 and CDR2 from the germline V gene are SGHTS and YDEGEE. J was trimmed by 3 bases and V by 5 bases; bases with no gene match: 5. This CDR3 has 14 amino acids. The CDR3 DNA is TGTGCCAGCAGGCTTAGACAGGGGGACTATGGCTACACCTTC. Amino acid sequence: CASRLRQGDYGYTF.